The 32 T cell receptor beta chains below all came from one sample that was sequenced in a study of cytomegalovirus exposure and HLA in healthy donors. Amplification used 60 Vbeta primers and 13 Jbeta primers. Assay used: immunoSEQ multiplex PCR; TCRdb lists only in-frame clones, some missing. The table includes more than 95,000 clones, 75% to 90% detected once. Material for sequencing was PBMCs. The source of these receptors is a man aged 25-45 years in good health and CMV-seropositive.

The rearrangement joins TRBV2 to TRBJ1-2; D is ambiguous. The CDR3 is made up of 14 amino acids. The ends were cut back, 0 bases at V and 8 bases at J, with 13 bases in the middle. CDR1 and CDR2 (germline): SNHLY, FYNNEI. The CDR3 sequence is CASSEASGAKGYTF. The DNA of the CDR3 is TGTGCCAGCAGTGAAGCTAGCGGTGCCAAAGGCTACACCTTC.

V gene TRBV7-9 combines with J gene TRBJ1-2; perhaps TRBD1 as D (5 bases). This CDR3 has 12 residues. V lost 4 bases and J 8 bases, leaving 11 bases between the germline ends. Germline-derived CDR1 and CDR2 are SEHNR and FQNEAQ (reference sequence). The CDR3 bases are TGTGCCAGCAGCTGGGGCACAAAGGGCTACACCTTC. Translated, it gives CASSWGTKGYTF.

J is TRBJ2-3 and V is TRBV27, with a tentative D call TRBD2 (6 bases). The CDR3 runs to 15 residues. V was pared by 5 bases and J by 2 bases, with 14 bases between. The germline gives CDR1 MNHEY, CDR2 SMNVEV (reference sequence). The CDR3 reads CASSPGSGATDTQYF. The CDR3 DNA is TGTGCCAGCAGTCCCGGGAGCGGAGCCACAGATACGCAGTATTTT.

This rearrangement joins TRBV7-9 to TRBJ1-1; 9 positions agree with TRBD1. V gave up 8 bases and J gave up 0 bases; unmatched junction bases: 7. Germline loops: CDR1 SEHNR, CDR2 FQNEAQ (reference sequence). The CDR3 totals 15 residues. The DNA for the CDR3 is TGTGCCAGCGCTATACAGGGGGCGATGAACACTGAAGCTTTCTTT. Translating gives CASAIQGAMNTEAFF.

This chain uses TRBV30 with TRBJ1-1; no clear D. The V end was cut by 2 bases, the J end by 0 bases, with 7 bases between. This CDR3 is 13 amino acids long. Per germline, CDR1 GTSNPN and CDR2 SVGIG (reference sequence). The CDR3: CAWSIVMNTEAFF. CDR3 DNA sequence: TGTGCCTGGAGTATCGTAATGAACACTGAAGCTTTCTTT.

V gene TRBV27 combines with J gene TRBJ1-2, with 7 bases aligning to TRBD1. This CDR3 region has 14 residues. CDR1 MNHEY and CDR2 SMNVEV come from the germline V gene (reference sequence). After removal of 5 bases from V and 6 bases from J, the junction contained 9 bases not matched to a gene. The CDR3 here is CASSMRGRNDGYTF. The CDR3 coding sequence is TGTGCCAGCAGTATGAGGGGGCGCAACGATGGCTACACCTTC.

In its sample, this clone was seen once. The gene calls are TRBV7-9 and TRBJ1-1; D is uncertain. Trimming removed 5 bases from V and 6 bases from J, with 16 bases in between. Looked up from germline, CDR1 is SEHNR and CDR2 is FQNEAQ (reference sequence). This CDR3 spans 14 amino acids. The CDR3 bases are TGTGCCAGCAGCGTCGAGGAGGGCGGGCCTGAAGCTTTCTTT. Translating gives CASSVEEGGPEAFF.

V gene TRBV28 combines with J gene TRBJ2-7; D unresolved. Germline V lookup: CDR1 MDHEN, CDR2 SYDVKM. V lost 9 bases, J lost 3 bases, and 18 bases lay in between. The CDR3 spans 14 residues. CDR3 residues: CASTETRLHYEQYF. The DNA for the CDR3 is TGTGCCAGTACCGAGACGAGACTCCACTACGAGCAGTACTTC.

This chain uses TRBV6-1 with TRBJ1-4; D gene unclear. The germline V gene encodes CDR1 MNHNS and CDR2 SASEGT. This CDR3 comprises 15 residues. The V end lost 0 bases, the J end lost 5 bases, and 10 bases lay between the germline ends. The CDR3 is CASSEARRSNEKLFF. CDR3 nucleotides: TGTGCCAGCAGTGAAGCTCGCAGGTCAAATGAAAAACTGTTTTTT.

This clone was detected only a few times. The CDR3 here is CASSGGANQPQHF. The CDR3 region has the DNA TGTGCCAGTTCGGGTGGAGCTAATCAGCCCCAGCATTTT. This sequence joins TRBV18 and TRBJ1-5; D remains unclear. There are 13 residues in the CDR3. Deletions cut 9 bases from V and 4 bases from J, with 13 bases between. Per the germline V gene, CDR1 is KGHSH and CDR2 is LQKENI.

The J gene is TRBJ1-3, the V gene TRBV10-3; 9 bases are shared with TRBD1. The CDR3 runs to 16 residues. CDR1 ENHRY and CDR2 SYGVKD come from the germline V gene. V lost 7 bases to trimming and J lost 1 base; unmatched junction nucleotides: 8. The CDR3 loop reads CAITRTGANSGNTIYF. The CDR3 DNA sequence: TGTGCCATCACTAGGACAGGGGCAAATTCTGGAAACACCATATATTTT.

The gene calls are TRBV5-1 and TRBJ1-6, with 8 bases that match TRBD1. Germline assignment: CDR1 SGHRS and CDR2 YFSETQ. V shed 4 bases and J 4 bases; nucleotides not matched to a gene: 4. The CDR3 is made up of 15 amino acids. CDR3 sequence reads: CASSLQGAYNSPLHF. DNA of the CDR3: TGCGCCAGCAGCCTTCAGGGGGCTTATAATTCACCCCTCCACTTT.

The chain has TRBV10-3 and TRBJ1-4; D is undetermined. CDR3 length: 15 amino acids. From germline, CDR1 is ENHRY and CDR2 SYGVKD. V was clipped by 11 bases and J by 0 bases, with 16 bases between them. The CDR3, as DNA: TGTGCCTCGTCTAGATCCGCCGCAACTAATGAAAAACTGTTTTTT. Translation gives CASSRSAATNEKLFF.

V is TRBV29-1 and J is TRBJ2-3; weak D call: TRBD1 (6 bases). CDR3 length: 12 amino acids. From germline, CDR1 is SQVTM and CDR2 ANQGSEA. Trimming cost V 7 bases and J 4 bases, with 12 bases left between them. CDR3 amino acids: CSALQGPDTQYF. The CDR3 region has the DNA TGCAGCGCCCTACAGGGTCCAGATACGCAGTATTTT.

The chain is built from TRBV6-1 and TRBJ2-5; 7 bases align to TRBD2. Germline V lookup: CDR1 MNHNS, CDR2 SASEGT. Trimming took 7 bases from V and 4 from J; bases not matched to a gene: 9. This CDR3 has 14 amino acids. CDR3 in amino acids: CASTLGGVRETQYF. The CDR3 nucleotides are TGTGCCAGCACCCTGGGAGGGGTTCGAGAGACCCAGTACTTC.

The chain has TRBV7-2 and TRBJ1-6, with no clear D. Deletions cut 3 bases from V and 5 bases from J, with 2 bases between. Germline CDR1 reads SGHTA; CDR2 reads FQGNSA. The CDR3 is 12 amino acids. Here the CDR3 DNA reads TGTGCCAGCAGCTTTAATAATTCACCCCTCCACTTT. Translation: CASSFNNSPLHF. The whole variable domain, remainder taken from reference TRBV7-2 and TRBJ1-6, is GAGVSQSPSNKVTEKGKDVELRCDPISGHTALYWYRQSLGQGLEFLIYFQGNSAPDKSGLPSDRFSAERTGGSVSTLTIQRTQQEDSAVYLCASSFNNSPLHFGNGTRLTVT.

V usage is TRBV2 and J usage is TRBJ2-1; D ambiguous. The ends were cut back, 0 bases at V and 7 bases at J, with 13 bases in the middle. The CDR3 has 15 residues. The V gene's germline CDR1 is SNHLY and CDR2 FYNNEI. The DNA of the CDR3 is TGTGCCAGCAGTGAAGCCGAGTTGAGGCCGAATGAGCAGTTCTTC. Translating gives CASSEAELRPNEQFF.

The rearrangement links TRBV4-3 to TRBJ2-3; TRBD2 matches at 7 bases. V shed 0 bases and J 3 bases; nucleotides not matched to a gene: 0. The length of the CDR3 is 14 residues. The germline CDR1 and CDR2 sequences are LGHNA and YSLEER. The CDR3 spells CASSQEGGTDTQYF. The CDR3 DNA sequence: TGCGCCAGCAGCCAAGAGGGGGGGACAGATACGCAGTATTTT.

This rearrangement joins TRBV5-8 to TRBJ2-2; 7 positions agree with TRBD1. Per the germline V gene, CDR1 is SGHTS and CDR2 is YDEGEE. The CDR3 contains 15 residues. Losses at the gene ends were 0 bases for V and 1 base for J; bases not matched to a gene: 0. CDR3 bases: TGTGCCAGCAGCTTGGGACAGGGGAACACCGGGGAGCTGTTTTTT. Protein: CASSLGQGNTGELFF.

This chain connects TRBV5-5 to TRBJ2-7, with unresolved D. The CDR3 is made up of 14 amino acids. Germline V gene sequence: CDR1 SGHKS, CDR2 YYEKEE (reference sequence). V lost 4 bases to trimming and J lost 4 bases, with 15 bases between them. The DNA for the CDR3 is TGTGCCAGCAGCCTACGCGTAGTTGCATACGAGCAGTACTTC. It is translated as CASSLRVVAYEQYF.

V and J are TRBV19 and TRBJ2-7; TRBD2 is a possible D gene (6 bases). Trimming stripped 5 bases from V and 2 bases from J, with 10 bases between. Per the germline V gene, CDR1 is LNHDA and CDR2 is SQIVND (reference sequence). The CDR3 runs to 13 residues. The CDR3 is CASSWGVTYEQYF. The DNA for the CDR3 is TGTGCCAGTAGTTGGGGGGTAACCTACGAGCAGTACTTC.

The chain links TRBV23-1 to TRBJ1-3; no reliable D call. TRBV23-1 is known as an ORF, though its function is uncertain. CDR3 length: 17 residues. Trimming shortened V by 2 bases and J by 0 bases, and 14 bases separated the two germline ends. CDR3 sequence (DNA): TGCGCCAGCAGTCAAATTCTACCCCTGCGCTCTGGAAACACCATATATTTT. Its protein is CASSQILPLRSGNTIYF.

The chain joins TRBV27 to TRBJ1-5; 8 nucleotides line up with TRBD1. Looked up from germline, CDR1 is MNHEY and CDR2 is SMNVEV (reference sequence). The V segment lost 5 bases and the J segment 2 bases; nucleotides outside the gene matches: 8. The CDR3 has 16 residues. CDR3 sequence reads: CASSKRQGIGNQPQHF. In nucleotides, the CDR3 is TGTGCCAGCAGTAAACGACAGGGGATCGGCAATCAGCCCCAGCATTTT.

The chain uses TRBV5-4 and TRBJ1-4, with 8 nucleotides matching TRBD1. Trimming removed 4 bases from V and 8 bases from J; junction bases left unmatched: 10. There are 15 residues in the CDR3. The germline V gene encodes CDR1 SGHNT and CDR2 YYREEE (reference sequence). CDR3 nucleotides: TGTGCCAGCAGCCCGGACAGGGAAAGGGGCGAAAAACTGTTTTTT. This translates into CASSPDRERGEKLFF.

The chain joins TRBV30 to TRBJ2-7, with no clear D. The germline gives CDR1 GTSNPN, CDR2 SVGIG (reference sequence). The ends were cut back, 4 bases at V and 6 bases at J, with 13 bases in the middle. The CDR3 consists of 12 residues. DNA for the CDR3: TGTGCCTGGATGGGCCCTCGTTTCGAGCAGTACTTC. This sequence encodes CAWMGPRFEQYF.

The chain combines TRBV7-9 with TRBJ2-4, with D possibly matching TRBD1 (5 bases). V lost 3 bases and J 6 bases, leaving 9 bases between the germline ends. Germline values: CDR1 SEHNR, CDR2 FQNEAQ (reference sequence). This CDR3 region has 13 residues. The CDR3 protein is CASSFVRGNIQYF. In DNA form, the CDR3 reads TGTGCCAGCAGCTTCGTAAGGGGAAACATTCAGTACTTC.

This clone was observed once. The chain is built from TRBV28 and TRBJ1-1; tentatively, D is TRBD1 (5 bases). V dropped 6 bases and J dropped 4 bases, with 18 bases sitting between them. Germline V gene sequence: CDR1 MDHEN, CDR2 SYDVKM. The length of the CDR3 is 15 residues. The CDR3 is CASSLSGGEGTEAFF. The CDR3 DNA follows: TGTGCCAGCAGCCTTTCGGGGGGGGAGGGCACTGAAGCTTTCTTT.

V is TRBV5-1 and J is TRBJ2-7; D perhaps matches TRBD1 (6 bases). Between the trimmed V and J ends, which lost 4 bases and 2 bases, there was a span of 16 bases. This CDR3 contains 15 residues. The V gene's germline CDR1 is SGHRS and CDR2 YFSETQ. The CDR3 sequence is CASSVTGLKTYEQYF. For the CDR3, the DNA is TGCGCCAGCAGCGTAACAGGGTTGAAAACCTACGAGCAGTACTTC.

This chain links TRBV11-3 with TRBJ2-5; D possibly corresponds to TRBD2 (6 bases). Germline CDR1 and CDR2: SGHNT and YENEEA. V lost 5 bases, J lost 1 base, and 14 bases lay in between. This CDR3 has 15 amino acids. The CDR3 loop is CASSTGGTTQETQYF. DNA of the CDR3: TGTGCCAGCAGCACCGGAGGGACCACCCAAGAGACCCAGTACTTC.

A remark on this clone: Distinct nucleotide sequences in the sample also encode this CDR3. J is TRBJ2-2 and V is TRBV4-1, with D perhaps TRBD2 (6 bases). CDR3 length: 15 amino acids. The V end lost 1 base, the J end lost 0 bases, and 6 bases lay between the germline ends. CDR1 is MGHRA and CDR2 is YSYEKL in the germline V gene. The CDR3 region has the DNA TGCGCCAGCAGCCAAGGGAGGGCGAACACCGGGGAGCTGTTTTTT. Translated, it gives CASSQGRANTGELFF.

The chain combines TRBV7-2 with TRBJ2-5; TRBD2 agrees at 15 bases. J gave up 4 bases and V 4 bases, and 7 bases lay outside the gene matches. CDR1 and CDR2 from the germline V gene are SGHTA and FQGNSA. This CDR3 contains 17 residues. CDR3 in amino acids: CASSSRTSGGAGETQYF. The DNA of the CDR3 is TGTGCCAGCAGCTCCCGGACTAGCGGGGGGGCCGGAGAGACCCAGTACTTC. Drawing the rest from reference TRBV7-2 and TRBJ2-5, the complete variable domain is GAGVSQSPSNKVTEKGKDVELRCDPISGHTALYWYRQSLGQGLEFLIYFQGNSAPDKSGLPSDRFSAERTGGSVSTLTIQRTQQEDSAVYLCASSSRTSGGAGETQYFGPGTRLLVL.

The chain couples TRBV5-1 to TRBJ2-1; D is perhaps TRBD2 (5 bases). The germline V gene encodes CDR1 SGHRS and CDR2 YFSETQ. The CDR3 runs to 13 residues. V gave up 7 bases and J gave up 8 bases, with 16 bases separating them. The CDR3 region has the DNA TGCGCCAGCTCCACTACCGGAGGTGATGAGCAGTTCTTC. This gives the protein CASSTTGGDEQFF.